This TCR beta chain comes out of a study of shared clonotypes between healthy human individuals. Sequencing was performed with immunoSEQ multiplex PCR; in TCRdb, only in-frame clones are kept and a portion is missing. Of around 2.5 million clones in the sample, 80% to 95% were seen once. The germline V gene has CDR1 SGHNT and CDR2 YENEEA. This CDR3 has 15 residues. V dropped 6 bases and J dropped 0 bases, with 12 bases sitting between them. The clonotype comes from a man aged 18 to 29 in good health. Some clones in this sample may be carry-over from other donors' samples. Sequencing was carried out using naive CD4+ T cells from PBMCs. Subset denoted: CD45RA+ positively selected. The chain has TRBV11-3 and TRBJ2-1; D gene uncertain. DNA of the CDR3: TGTGCCAGCAGTTCGAAAATGAGCTCCTACAATGAGCAGTTCTTC. This encodes CASSSKMSSYNEQFF.